This T cell receptor (beta chain) was recovered during a study of early stage breast cancer tumors. Study-wide points: Tumor and normal breast were distinguished via blood comparison in about 85% of the 16 patients.

Sampling of the adjacent normal breast tissue occurred 2-4 cm from the tumor. Normal breast often needed about 90-310 mg of tissue for enough DNA. TCRdb's copy holds only in-frame clones and misses some; the assay was immunoSEQ multiplex PCR. The table lists over 8,500 clones, around 76% of them singletons. Germline-derived CDR1 and CDR2 are SGHTA and FQGNSA. This CDR3 has 16 residues. Trimming took off 1 base at V and 0 bases at J, with 12 bases between the two ends. Only one count was recorded for this clone. Its target is unknown. The origin of this receptor is a person aged 35-49 years with breast cancer. Sequenced input: normal breast tissue next to the tumor. The chain recombines TRBV7-2 with TRBJ1-2, with unresolved D. The CDR3 DNA reads as TGTGCCAGCAGCTTAGACGCGGTGAGACCTAACTATGGCTACACCTTC. Amino acid sequence: CASSLDAVRPNYGYTF.